These 18 T cell receptor beta chains came from one sample sequenced in a study of CD8+ T cells in alopecia areata. The authors extracted RNA and reverse transcribed it into cDNA as the sequencing template. Using immunoSEQ multiplex PCR, the repertoire was profiled, and TCRdb retains in-frame clones only, with some absent. The data hold some 150,000 clones, with roughly 60% observed a single time. The sequencing input was CD8+ T cells sorted from blood. The origin of the receptors is a human donor in good health.

The CDR3 DNA sequence: TGTGCCAGCAGTGAAATGCGGAGCTCCTACGAGCAGTACTTC. This translates into CASSEMRSSYEQYF. The V and J genes are TRBV2 and TRBJ2-7; the D is unclear. Germline V gives CDR1 SNHLY, CDR2 FYNNEI. Trimming pared 2 bases from V and 0 bases from J, leaving 8 bases between. The CDR3 length is 14 residues.

The chain combines TRBV13 with TRBJ2-7; 7 positions match TRBD2. Germline CDR1 PRHDT, CDR2 FYEKMQ (reference sequence). Unmatched junction bases numbered 7, after V lost 6 bases and J lost 5 bases. This CDR3 spans 13 amino acids. Here the CDR3 reads CASREAGYNEQYF. The CDR3 DNA sequence: TGTGCCAGCAGGGAAGCGGGGTACAACGAGCAGTACTTC.

The V gene is TRBV14, the J gene TRBJ2-1, with 8 bases identical to TRBD1. Germline CDR1 is SGHDN and CDR2 is FVKESK. CDR3 length equals 15 residues. Germline trimming cut 6 bases from V and 7 bases from J; bases unmatched to any gene: 11. This CDR3 is CASSPTGQVVNEQFF. The DNA of the CDR3 is TGTGCCAGCAGTCCGACGGGACAGGTGGTGAATGAGCAGTTCTTC.

The chain uses TRBV29-1 and TRBJ1-1, with a tentative D call TRBD1 (5 bases). V dropped 0 bases and J dropped 4 bases, with 15 bases sitting between them. The CDR3 spans 15 residues. Looked up from germline, CDR1 is SQVTM and CDR2 is ANQGSEA. This CDR3 reads CSVEDPGEGITEAFF. Written as DNA, the CDR3 is TGCAGCGTTGAAGATCCCGGGGAGGGGATCACTGAAGCTTTCTTT.

This CDR3 is CASSLPGTGYTEAFF. The CDR3 DNA is TGTGCCAGCAGCTTACCCGGGACGGGCTACACTGAAGCTTTCTTT. This chain links TRBV11-2 with TRBJ1-1; D is perhaps TRBD1 (5 bases). This CDR3 is built from 15 residues. Per the germline V gene, CDR1 is SGHAT and CDR2 is FQNNGV. The V gene lost 2 bases and the J gene lost 3 bases, with 13 bases spanning the gap.

J is TRBJ2-5 and V is TRBV9; TRBD2 agrees at 9 bases. V lost 4 bases, J lost 5 bases, and 6 bases stayed unmatched. This CDR3 is 14 amino acids long. From germline, CDR1 is SGDLS and CDR2 YYNGEE. This CDR3 reads CASSKGLAGETQYF. CDR3 nucleotide sequence: TGTGCCAGCAGCAAGGGACTAGCCGGCGAGACCCAGTACTTC.

The chain links TRBV29-1 to TRBJ2-5; a weak D match, TRBD2 (6 bases). Germline CDR1 SQVTM, CDR2 ANQGSEA. This CDR3 is 16 amino acids long. V was shortened by 4 bases and J by 4 bases, with 22 bases between the two germline ends. The CDR3 is CSVVGLVGKGGETQYF. CDR3 sequence (DNA): TGCAGCGTTGTTGGTTTGGTCGGGAAGGGAGGAGAGACCCAGTACTTC. Full variable domain (outside the CDR3, taken from reference TRBV29-1 and TRBJ2-5): SAVISQKPSRDICQRGTSLTIQCQVDSQVTMMFWYRQQPGQSLTLIATANQGSEATYESGFVIDKFPISRPNLTFSTLTVSNMSPEDSSIYLCSVVGLVGKGGETQYFGPGTRLLVL.

The CDR3 sequence is CASRTSETNTGELFF. The CDR3 bases are TGTGCCAGCAGGACTAGCGAGACGAACACCGGGGAGCTGTTTTTT. The V call is TRBV2, the J call TRBJ2-2; 8 bases fit TRBD2. This CDR3 spans 15 amino acids. Germline CDR1 and CDR2: SNHLY and FYNNEI. V shed 6 bases, J shed 0 bases, and the junction held 3 bases outside the gene matches.

A few counts support this clone. The J gene is TRBJ2-1, the V gene TRBV30, with D hard to call. The CDR3 has 11 residues. Trimming removed 4 bases from V and 8 bases from J, with 9 bases in between. Germline V lookup: CDR1 GTSNPN, CDR2 SVGIG (reference sequence). The CDR3 reads CAWTHGYEQFF. CDR3 nucleotides: TGTGCCTGGACCCACGGCTATGAGCAGTTCTTC.

V gene TRBV30 combines with J gene TRBJ2-2, with TRBD2 as a possible D gene (6 bases). The CDR3 loop spans 12 amino acids. The germline V gene has CDR1 GTSNPN and CDR2 SVGIG (reference sequence). V gave up 6 bases and J gave up 3 bases, with 8 bases separating them. The CDR3 protein is CACWGDTGELFF. The CDR3 DNA sequence: TGTGCCTGTTGGGGGGACACCGGGGAGCTGTTTTTT. The variable domain in full, completed from reference TRBV30 and TRBJ2-2, reads SQTIHQWPATLVQPVGSPLSLECTVEGTSNPNLYWYRQAAGRGLQLLFYSVGIGQISSEVPQNLSASRPQDRQFILSSKKLLLSDSGFYLCACWGDTGELFFGEGSRLTVL.

This clone was picked up a small number of times. The chain employs TRBV6-5 and TRBJ1-1, with D perhaps TRBD1 (5 bases). Germline loops: CDR1 MNHEY, CDR2 SVGAGI. Trimming stripped 0 bases from V and 3 bases from J, with 8 bases between. The CDR3 covers 14 residues. CDR3 loop: CASSYSGEDTEAFF. CDR3 sequence (DNA): TGTGCCAGCAGTTACTCGGGGGAGGACACTGAAGCTTTCTTT.

J is TRBJ1-2 and V is TRBV4-2; maybe TRBD1 (5 bases). This CDR3 contains 15 residues. Trimming removed 4 bases from V and 0 bases from J, with 12 bases in between. Germline V gives CDR1 LGHNA, CDR2 YNFKEQ. For the CDR3, the DNA is TGTGCCAGCAGCCCATTAGTGGGACCTAACTATGGCTACACCTTC. This sequence encodes CASSPLVGPNYGYTF.

This rearrangement joins TRBV28 to TRBJ2-1; no firm D call. The CDR3 is made up of 13 amino acids. V shed 8 bases and J shed 2 bases, with 10 bases lying between them. Germline CDR1 MDHEN, CDR2 SYDVKM. The DNA for the CDR3 is TGTGCCAGCTGGGGAAAAGCCTACAATGAGCAGTTCTTC. It encodes CASWGKAYNEQFF. Drawing the rest from reference TRBV28 and TRBJ2-1, the complete variable domain is DVKVTQSSRYLVKRTGEKVFLECVQDMDHENMFWYRQDPGLGLRLIYFSYDVKMKEKGDIPEGYSVSREKKERFSLILESASTNQTSMYLCASWGKAYNEQFFGPGTRLTVL.

The chain combines TRBV7-9 with TRBJ2-5; tentative D call: TRBD2 (6 bases). With 4 bases removed from V and 2 bases from J, the gap between germline ends came to 11 bases. The CDR3 is 14 amino acids. The germline CDR1 and CDR2 sequences are SEHNR and FQNEAQ (reference sequence). The CDR3 DNA follows: TGTGCCAGCAGCTATGGAGGGTTTCAAGAGACCCAGTACTTC. Amino acids: CASSYGGFQETQYF.

V usage is TRBV29-1 and J usage is TRBJ2-6; D may be TRBD1 (6 bases). The germline gives CDR1 SQVTM, CDR2 ANQGSEA. Trimming left V 4 bases short and J 4 bases short, with 17 bases between. This CDR3 contains 16 residues. The CDR3 DNA follows: TGCAGCGTTGTGATGCGAGGGGGAACCGGGGCCAACGTCCTGACTTTC. This sequence encodes CSVVMRGGTGANVLTF.

The J gene is TRBJ2-1, the V gene TRBV4-1, with D perhaps TRBD2 (6 bases). The CDR3 has 16 residues. Per the germline V gene, CDR1 is MGHRA and CDR2 is YSYEKL. Trimming removed 0 bases from V and 6 bases from J, with 15 bases in between. CDR3 residues: CASSQDSGLLFNEQFF. The CDR3 region has the DNA TGCGCCAGCAGCCAAGATAGCGGACTATTGTTCAATGAGCAGTTCTTC.

The genes are TRBV15 and TRBJ2-7; unclear D gene. V was shortened by 5 bases and J by 3 bases, with 8 bases between the two germline ends. Germline CDR1 reads LNHNV; CDR2 reads YYDKDF (reference sequence). CDR3 length: 12 amino acids. The CDR3 spells CATSSADYEQYF. DNA for the CDR3: TGTGCCACCAGCTCTGCGGACTACGAGCAGTACTTC.

This rearrangement joins TRBV9 to TRBJ2-6; 8 bases fit TRBD2. CDR1 and CDR2 from the germline V gene are SGDLS and YYNGEE. The CDR3 runs 18 residues. With 2 bases clipped from V and 3 bases from J, the junction kept 10 bases outside the gene matches. The CDR3 loop reads CASSVIGGGRFGANVLTF. As DNA, the CDR3 is TGTGCCAGCAGCGTTATCGGGGGCGGGAGGTTTGGGGCCAACGTCCTGACTTTC.